These T cell receptor beta chains were read from a single sample in a study of early T cells in non-severe SARS-CoV-2 infection. One entry per CDR3 protein, called by TCRdb with MiXCR from the 5' RACE reads. The data hold 60,000 to 70,000 distinct CDR3 sequences, with around 8.7% observed a single time. Sequencing was done on a sample of whole blood. These receptors originate from an adult who was a healthcare worker with PCR-confirmed SARS-CoV-2 infection or an uninfected control (not recorded which). The CDR3 runs from the conserved cysteine through the conserved F or W. D genes are given only for firm matches. Size is stated for part of the rows, as once, few or many counts, or as a class when the clone is expanded.

>TRBJ2-5|.|TRBV11-2|.
CASSLTPKYQETQYF
TGTGCCAGCAGCTTGACCCCCAAGTACCAAGAGACCCAGTACTTC
>TRBJ2-1|many|TRBV5-5|.
CASSTPQGNEQFF
TGTGCCAGCAGCACCCCACAGGGCAATGAGCAGTTCTTC
>TRBJ1-5|few|TRBV28|.
CASSLLMTVANQPQHF
TGTGCCAGCAGTTTACTCATGACGGTCGCAAATCAGCCCCAGCATTTT
>TRBJ2-1|many|TRBV5-1|.
CASSFLAGDNEQFF
TGCGCCAGCAGCTTCTTGGCGGGTGACAATGAGCAGTTCTTC
>TRBJ2-3|few|TRBV18|.
CASSLSEADTQYF
TGTGCCAGCTCACTTTCGGAAGCAGATACGCAGTATTTT
>TRBJ2-4|.|TRBV9|TRBD2
CASSPFPLAEGGYIQYF
TGTGCCAGCAGCCCCTTTCCACTAGCGGAGGGCGGATACATTCAGTACTTC
>TRBJ2-1|few|TRBV30|.
CAWRAFYNEQFF
TGTGCCTGGAGAGCCTTTTACAATGAGCAGTTCTTC
>TRBJ2-6|few|TRBV29-1|.
CSYPETVANVLTF
TGCAGCTACCCCGAGACGGTCGCCAACGTCCTGACTTTC
>TRBJ1-2|many|TRBV20-1|.
CTAIYNLGGPDYGYTF
TGCACCGCTATTTATAACTTGGGGGGACCAGACTATGGCTACACCTTC
>TRBJ1-3|many|TRBV4-1|.
CASSWQGPSGNTIYF
TGCGCCAGCTCGTGGCAGGGGCCCTCTGGAAACACCATATATTTT
>TRBJ2-7|.|TRBV20-1|TRBD2
CSARDVAGGPSYEQYF
TGCAGTGCTAGAGATGTCGCGGGAGGCCCCTCCTACGAGCAGTACTTC
>TRBJ2-1|many|TRBV11-3|.
CASSTGVGNEQFF
TGTGCCAGCAGCACGGGAGTGGGTAATGAGCAGTTCTTC
>TRBJ2-1|.|TRBV14|.
CASSQVGSVVNEQFF
TGTGCCAGCAGCCAAGTAGGGAGCGTGGTCAATGAGCAGTTCTTC
>TRBJ2-1|many|TRBV24-1|.
CATSGWGRFADEQFF
TGTGCCACCAGTGGTTGGGGGAGGTTTGCGGATGAGCAGTTCTTC
>TRBJ2-3|many|TRBV5-5|.
CASSLVERSTDTQYF
TGTGCCAGCAGCTTGGTGGAGCGGAGCACAGATACGCAGTATTTT
>TRBJ2-7|.|TRBV4-1|.
CASSQAFAPLAGEQYF
TGCGCCAGCAGCCAAGCTTTTGCCCCTTTAGCTGGCGAGCAGTACTTC
>TRBJ2-3|few|TRBV30|.
CAWSVFDTQYF
TGTGCCTGGAGTGTATTCGATACGCAGTATTTT
>TRBJ1-5|.|TRBV6-1|TRBD1
CASSHTGTGDWQPQHF
TGTGCCAGCAGTCACACCGGGACAGGGGACTGGCAGCCCCAGCATTTT
>TRBJ1-1|.|TRBV5-1|.
CASSLEGGWVTEAFF
TGCGCCAGCAGCTTGGAGGGGGGCTGGGTCACTGAAGCTTTCTTT
>TRBJ2-7|few|TRBV5-4|.
CASSDPARGNEQYF
TGTGCCAGCAGCGACCCGGCCCGGGGGAACGAGCAGTACTTC
>TRBJ2-2|.|TRBV5-1|TRBD2
CASSFTTSDGELFF
TGCGCCAGCAGCTTCACGACTAGCGACGGGGAGCTGTTTTTT
>TRBJ1-3|.|TRBV20-1|.
CSTFDRTGNTIYF
TGCAGTACCTTTGACAGGACTGGAAACACCATATATTTT
>TRBJ2-2|many|TRBV7-2|TRBD2
CASSSRTSGHNTGELFF
TGTGCCAGCAGCTCGCGGACTAGCGGACATAACACCGGGGAGCTGTTTTTT
>TRBJ2-5|many|TRBV6-2/TRBV6-3|.
CASSYGRNQETQYF
TGTGCCAGCAGTTACGGACGGAACCAAGAGACCCAGTACTTC
>TRBJ2-1|many|TRBV24-1|.
CATSDELNEQFF
TGTGCCACCAGTGATGAACTCAATGAGCAGTTCTTC
>TRBJ2-1|.|TRBV11-1|.
CASSSRVSRNEQFF
TGTGCCAGCAGTTCCCGGGTCAGCCGCAATGAGCAGTTCTTC
>TRBJ2-3|.|TRBV5-1|.
CASSRRDGLTDTQYF
TGCGCCAGCAGCCGCCGGGACGGCCTCACAGATACGCAGTATTTT
>TRBJ1-5|many|TRBV5-1|TRBD1
CASSFGTGDQPQHF
TGCGCCAGCAGCTTCGGGACAGGCGATCAGCCCCAGCATTTT
>TRBJ1-1|.|TRBV6-6|.
CTSSYSSGSGTEAFF
TGTACCAGCAGTTACTCGTCAGGGAGCGGGACTGAAGCTTTCTTT
>TRBJ2-4|many|TRBV7-2|TRBD2
CASSLDPAGGIQYF
TGTGCCAGCAGCTTAGATCCAGCGGGAGGGATTCAGTACTTC
>TRBJ2-2|few|TRBV30|.
CAWTVRAPGTGELFF
TGTGCCTGGACCGTCCGGGCGCCGGGGACCGGGGAGCTGTTTTTT
>TRBJ2-7|few|TRBV6-1|.
CASTRRDPDGEQYF
TGTGCCAGCACCCGGAGGGACCCAGACGGCGAGCAGTACTTC
>TRBJ2-1|few|TRBV7-9|.
CASSFSRRRDHNEQFF
TGTGCCAGCAGCTTTTCCCGTCGCCGAGACCACAATGAGCAGTTCTTC
>TRBJ1-2|.|TRBV19|.
CASSKLQGVGYGYTF
TGTGCCAGTAGTAAATTACAGGGAGTCGGCTATGGCTACACCTTC
>TRBJ1-1|many|TRBV5-1|.
CASSLPGPEAFF
TGCGCCAGCAGCTTGCCGGGGCCTGAAGCTTTCTTT
>TRBJ2-3|many|TRBV20-1|TRBD2
CSARDRLAGEQDTQYF
TGCAGTGCTAGAGATCGTCTAGCGGGAGAACAGGATACGCAGTATTTT
>TRBJ2-1|.|TRBV12-3/TRBV12-4|.
CASSLPPGVSEQFF
TGTGCCAGCAGTTTACCCCCAGGGGTAAGTGAGCAGTTCTTC
>TRBJ2-3|few|TRBV20-1|TRBD2
CRRGLAGSTDTQYF
TGCAGAAGGGGACTAGCGGGTAGCACAGATACGCAGTATTTT
>TRBJ2-5|.|TRBV27|.
CASISPGKISVKYQETQYF
TGTGCCAGCATCTCACCGGGGAAGATTAGCGTAAAGTACCAAGAGACCCAGTACTTC
>TRBJ2-7|.|TRBV7-3|TRBD1
CASSPRQGLYEQYF
TGTGCCAGCAGCCCCCGACAGGGTCTCTACGAGCAGTACTTC
>TRBJ2-1|many|TRBV20-1|TRBD2
CSASSGTSDNNEQFF
TGCAGTGCCTCGTCCGGGACTAGCGATAACAATGAGCAGTTCTTC
>TRBJ1-2|many|TRBV4-1|.
CASSQDSTFTNYGYTF
TGCGCCAGCAGCCAAGATAGTACCTTCACTAACTATGGCTACACCTTC
>TRBJ2-1|many|TRBV20-1|TRBD1
CSARPGTGSYNEQFF
TGCAGTGCTAGACCCGGGACAGGGTCCTACAATGAGCAGTTCTTC
>TRBJ1-5|few|TRBV7-2|.
CASSSYTNQPQHF
TGTGCCAGCAGCTCCTACACTAATCAGCCCCAGCATTTT
>TRBJ1-1|.|TRBV7-8|.
CASSDNVAEAFF
TGTGCCAGCAGCGACAATGTGGCTGAAGCTTTCTTT
>TRBJ2-1|few|TRBV10-3|TRBD1
CAISEGTGYNEQFF
TGTGCCATCAGTGAAGGGACAGGGTACAATGAGCAGTTCTTC
>TRBJ1-2|many|TRBV9|.
CASSLTSNYGYTF
TGTGCCAGCAGCCTGACTAGCAACTATGGCTACACCTTC
>TRBJ2-7|many|TRBV10-3|TRBD2
CAISESGDYEQYF
TGTGCCATCAGTGAGAGCGGGGACTACGAGCAGTACTTC
>TRBJ2-7|.|TRBV3-1|.
CASSSRLGPYEQYF
TGTGCCAGCAGCTCCCGACTTGGGCCCTACGAGCAGTACTTC
>TRBJ2-3|.|TRBV20-1|TRBD2
CSAKGLADPNTDTQYF
TGCAGTGCTAAGGGACTAGCGGACCCTAACACAGATACGCAGTATTTT
>TRBJ2-7|.|TRBV5-4|.
CASSLTETYEQYF
TGTGCCAGCAGCTTGACAGAAACCTACGAGCAGTACTTC
>TRBJ2-1|many|TRBV18|TRBD2
CASSPRPASGMDSYNEQFF
TGTGCCAGCTCACCCCGCCCGGCTAGCGGGATGGACTCCTACAATGAGCAGTTCTTC
>TRBJ2-7|.|TRBV7-2|TRBD2
CASSVSLAGSWGEQYF
TGTGCCAGCAGCGTTTCATTAGCGGGAAGCTGGGGCGAGCAGTACTTC
>TRBJ2-7|few|TRBV9|.
CASSPAPWGPGAEQYF
TGTGCCAGCAGCCCTGCTCCGTGGGGTCCAGGAGCCGAGCAGTACTTC
>TRBJ2-7|few|TRBV10-3|.
CAISEPTGHEYF
TGTGCCATCAGTGAGCCAACAGGGCATGAGTACTTC
>TRBJ2-3|many|TRBV5-1|TRBD2
CASSPLSGSWDTQYF
TGCGCCAGCAGCCCCCTTAGCGGGAGTTGGGATACGCAGTATTTT
>TRBJ2-7|many|TRBV5-1|TRBD2
CASSLLAGGSYEQYF
TGCGCCAGCAGCTTGCTAGCGGGAGGCTCCTACGAGCAGTACTTC